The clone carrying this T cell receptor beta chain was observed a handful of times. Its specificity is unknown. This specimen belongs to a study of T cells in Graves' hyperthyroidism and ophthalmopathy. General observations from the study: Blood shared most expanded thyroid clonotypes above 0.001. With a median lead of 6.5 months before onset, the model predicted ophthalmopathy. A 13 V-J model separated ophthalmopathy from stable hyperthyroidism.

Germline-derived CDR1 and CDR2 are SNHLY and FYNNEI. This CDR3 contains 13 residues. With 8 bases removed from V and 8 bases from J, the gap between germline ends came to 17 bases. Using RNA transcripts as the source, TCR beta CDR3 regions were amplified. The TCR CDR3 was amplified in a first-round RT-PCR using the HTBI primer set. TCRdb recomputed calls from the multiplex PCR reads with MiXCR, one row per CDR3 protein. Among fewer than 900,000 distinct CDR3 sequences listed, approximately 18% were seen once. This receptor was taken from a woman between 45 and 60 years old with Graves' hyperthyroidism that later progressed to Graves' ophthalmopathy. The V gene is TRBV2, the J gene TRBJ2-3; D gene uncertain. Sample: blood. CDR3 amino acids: CASVTMTRGTQYF. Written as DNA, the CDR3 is TGTGCCAGCGTAACCATGACCCGTGGTACGCAGTATTTT. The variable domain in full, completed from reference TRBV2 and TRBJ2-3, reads EPEVTQTPSHQVTQMGQEVILRCVPISNHLYFYWYRQILGQKVEFLVSFYNNEISEKSEIFDDQFSVERPDGSNFTLKIRSTKLEDSAMYFCASVTMTRGTQYFGPGTRLTVL.